The 21 T cell receptor beta chains reported below all come from one sample, sequenced in a study of response to subunit inactivated influenza vaccine. TCRdb reprocessed the RT-PCR reads via MiXCR and lists one record per CDR3 protein. The repertoire consists of around 530,000 distinct CDR3 sequences, with approximately 12% occurring once and the leading ten covering roughly a tenth. Specimen: PBMCs from blood, collected on the day of vaccination. The receptors were sampled from a man aged 50 to 60 who received an inactivated influenza vaccine.

This clonotype was counted many times. CDR3 sequence: CASSPTITGELFF. The DNA of the CDR3 is TGTGCCAGCAGCCCCACAATCACCGGGGAGCTGTTTTTT. This chain uses TRBV6-6 with TRBJ2-2; no clear D. The CDR3 is made up of 13 amino acids. Per the germline V gene, CDR1 is MNHNY and CDR2 is SVGAGI (reference sequence). Trimming pared 6 bases from V and 4 bases from J, leaving 9 bases between.

The V gene is TRBV7-9, the J gene TRBJ1-1, with D hard to call. This CDR3 is built from 12 residues. Germline-derived CDR1 and CDR2 are SEHNR and FQNEAQ (reference sequence). V dropped 5 bases and J dropped 1 base, with 5 bases sitting between them. The CDR3 protein is CASSGTNTEAFF. In DNA, the CDR3 is TGTGCCAGCAGCGGAACGAACACTGAAGCTTTCTTT.

This clonotype has a handful of counts. The chain joins TRBV20-1 to TRBJ2-4; D is undetermined. Germline V gene data show CDR1 as DFQATT and CDR2 as SNEGSKA (reference sequence). Between the trimmed V and J ends, which lost 5 bases and 2 bases, there was a span of 13 bases. The CDR3 runs 14 residues. CDR3 region: CSASPPEPKNIQYF. DNA of the CDR3: TGCAGTGCTTCCCCGCCTGAACCCAAAAACATTCAGTACTTC.

This clonotype came up many times. V gene TRBV3-1 combines with J gene TRBJ2-2; D is unresolved. The CDR3 contains 14 residues. Germline V gene lookup returns CDR1 LGHDT and CDR2 YNNKEL (reference sequence). Trimming stripped 3 bases from V and 4 bases from J, with 9 bases between. CDR3 sequence (DNA): TGTGCCAGCAGCCAGGGGTACGGCACCGGGGAGCTGTTTTTT. Amino acid sequence: CASSQGYGTGELFF.

In its sample, this clonotype was seen a few times. The V gene is TRBV5-1, the J gene TRBJ2-1, with TRBD2 identical over 8 bases. V lost 2 bases to trimming and J lost 5 bases; unmatched junction nucleotides: 3. Per germline, CDR1 SGHRS and CDR2 YFSETQ. The CDR3 is made up of 14 amino acids. CDR3 sequence: CASSFAGGDNEQFF. The CDR3 nucleotides are TGCGCCAGCAGCTTTGCCGGGGGGGACAATGAGCAGTTCTTC.

This clonotype has ten or more counts. In DNA form, the CDR3 reads TGTGCCACCAGCAGAGATTCACGGCTATACGAGCAGTACTTC. This sequence encodes CATSRDSRLYEQYF. The rearrangement joins TRBV15 to TRBJ2-7; D ambiguous. V was trimmed by 0 bases and J by 4 bases, leaving 10 bases between them. This CDR3 is 14 amino acids long. The germline V gene encodes CDR1 LNHNV and CDR2 YYDKDF (reference sequence). Filled out from reference TRBV15 and TRBJ2-7, the complete variable domain reads DAMVIQNPRYQVTQFGKPVTLSCSQTLNHNVMYWYQQKSSQAPKLLFHYYDKDFNNEADTPDNFQSRRPNTSFCFLDIRSPGLGDTAMYLCATSRDSRLYEQYFGPGTRLTVT.

This sequence joins TRBV3-1 and TRBJ2-1, with unresolved D. Trimming pared 1 base from V and 6 bases from J, leaving 7 bases between. The germline V gene has CDR1 LGHDT and CDR2 YNNKEL (reference sequence). This CDR3 contains 13 residues. The CDR3 sequence: CASSQGIGNEQFF. DNA for the CDR3: TGTGCCAGCAGCCAAGGTATAGGCAATGAGCAGTTCTTC.

V is TRBV5-1 and J is TRBJ2-5; D is ambiguous. Trimming left V 1 base short and J 1 base short, with 8 bases between. The CDR3 loop spans 14 amino acids. Looked up from germline, CDR1 is SGHRS and CDR2 is YFSETQ. CDR3 DNA sequence: TGCGCCAGCAGCTTGCGGGTCCTCCAAGAGACCCAGTACTTC. This gives the protein CASSLRVLQETQYF.

This clonotype was detected ten times or more. The V and J genes are TRBV5-1 and TRBJ2-3; a possible D gene is TRBD1 (6 bases). The CDR3 is 14 residues long. Germline loops: CDR1 SGHRS, CDR2 YFSETQ. Deletions cut 5 bases from V and 6 bases from J, with 16 bases between. CDR3 DNA: TGCGCCAGCAGAAGGGCAGGGGATGCCGATACGCAGTATTTT. Translated: CASRRAGDADTQYF.

The CDR3 DNA reads as TGTGCCATCAGTCCACAGGGGGGGTCCTACGAGCAGTACTTC. As protein: CAISPQGGSYEQYF. The gene calls are TRBV10-3 and TRBJ2-7, with a weak D call TRBD1 (8 bases). Trimming stripped 5 bases from V and 1 base from J, with 12 bases between. The CDR3 loop spans 14 amino acids. Germline loops: CDR1 ENHRY, CDR2 SYGVKD.

This clonotype was seen at least ten times. The chain recombines TRBV28 with TRBJ2-7; 14 positions match TRBD2. Per germline, CDR1 MDHEN and CDR2 SYDVKM. The CDR3 length is 16 residues. After removal of 6 bases from V and 0 bases from J, the junction contained 4 bases not matched to a gene. The CDR3 loop reads CASRPGTSGSSYEQYF. The CDR3 coding sequence is TGTGCCAGCAGACCCGGGACTAGCGGGAGCTCCTACGAGCAGTACTTC.

The sample holds many counts of this clonotype. V is TRBV7-8 and J is TRBJ1-3, with D unclear. CDR1 SGHVS and CDR2 FQNEAQ come from the germline V gene. This CDR3 spans 14 amino acids. Trimming shortened V by 0 bases and J by 4 bases, and 7 bases separated the two germline ends. Here the CDR3 reads CASSLAGRGNTIYF. For the CDR3, the DNA is TGTGCCAGCAGCTTAGCCGGAAGGGGAAACACCATATATTTT.

This clonotype came up many times. J is TRBJ2-2 and V is TRBV5-1; 9 nucleotides line up with TRBD1. The CDR3 loop spans 15 amino acids. Per germline, CDR1 SGHRS and CDR2 YFSETQ. V was pared by 7 bases and J by 3 bases, with 7 bases of the junction left unmatched. CDR3 residues: CASFTGGAYTGELFF. CDR3 bases: TGCGCCAGCTTTACAGGGGGCGCGTACACCGGGGAGCTGTTTTTT.

This clonotype was recorded many times. The rearrangement joins TRBV6-5 to TRBJ2-1; 8 bases match TRBD1. The CDR3 length is 17 residues. Germline V gives CDR1 MNHEY, CDR2 SVGAGI. Unmatched junction bases numbered 6, after V lost 0 bases and J lost 2 bases. CDR3 protein: CASSYSIGTGTYNEQFF. CDR3 in DNA: TGTGCCAGCAGTTACTCGATCGGGACAGGAACCTACAATGAGCAGTTCTTC.

This clonotype was counted at least ten times. This rearrangement joins TRBV27 to TRBJ2-1; 8 nucleotides line up with TRBD2. Germline loops: CDR1 MNHEY, CDR2 SMNVEV (reference sequence). Unmatched junction bases numbered 4, after V lost 3 bases and J lost 3 bases. The CDR3 sequence is 15 residues long. CDR3 DNA: TGTGCCAGCAGTTTTGCGGGGGGTTTCTACAATGAGCAGTTCTTC. Translation: CASSFAGGFYNEQFF.

In this sample, this clonotype turned up a few times. This chain connects TRBV6-2 or TRBV6-3 to TRBJ2-3, with 9 bases matching TRBD2. The CDR3 consists of 18 residues. In germline, CDR1 is MNHEY, CDR2 SVGEGT. The V segment lost 3 bases and the J segment 3 bases; nucleotides outside the gene matches: 13. DNA for the CDR3: TGTGCCAGCAGTTATATCCCGGGACTAGCATACTTAACAGATACGCAGTATTTT. It translates to CASSYIPGLAYLTDTQYF.

This clonotype has a count of ten or more. The chain carries TRBV15 and TRBJ1-5; no clear D gene. Looked up from germline, CDR1 is LNHNV and CDR2 is YYDKDF (reference sequence). V gave up 0 bases and J gave up 11 bases, with 8 bases separating them. The CDR3 is 12 amino acids. The CDR3 region is CATSRDKGSQHF. DNA for the CDR3: TGTGCCACCAGCAGAGATAAGGGTTCCCAGCATTTT.

This clonotype was detected ten times or more. The V and J genes are TRBV6-1 and TRBJ2-1; 8 nucleotides agree with TRBD2. The V gene end was trimmed by 5 bases and the J gene end by 8 bases; junction bases not matched to a gene: 17. Looked up from germline, CDR1 is MNHNS and CDR2 is SASEGT. This CDR3 has 17 residues. The CDR3 DNA reads TGTGCCAGCAGTCTCATTTCGGGGGGGATACCTTTAGATGAGCAGTTCTTC. Encoded protein: CASSLISGGIPLDEQFF.

V is TRBV5-5 and J is TRBJ2-1; D is perhaps TRBD1 (6 bases). Trimming shortened V by 3 bases and J by 9 bases, and 22 bases separated the two germline ends. The CDR3 has 16 residues. Germline CDR1 and CDR2: SGHKS and YYEKEE (reference sequence). In DNA form, the CDR3 reads TGTGCCAGCAGCTGGTTAGGGGGAAATCCCCTGGGTGAGCAGTTCTTC. It yields the protein CASSWLGGNPLGEQFF.

This clonotype was seen a handful of times. This sequence joins TRBV5-1 and TRBJ2-7, with 7 bases identical to TRBD2. The germline CDR1 and CDR2 sequences are SGHRS and YFSETQ. Trimming at V came to 1 base and at J to 2 bases, leaving 6 bases not matched to a gene. This CDR3 has 15 residues. The CDR3 DNA follows: TGCGCCAGCAGCTTGCGACCCGGGGGGACCTACGAGCAGTACTTC. It codes for CASSLRPGGTYEQYF.

V gene TRBV18 combines with J gene TRBJ1-6; D is undetermined. CDR3 length equals 13 residues. Trimming took off 5 bases at V and 6 bases at J, with 8 bases between the two ends. The germline gives CDR1 KGHSH, CDR2 LQKENI. The CDR3 sequence: CASSTTVNSPLHF. The DNA for the CDR3 is TGTGCCAGCTCAACCACCGTTAATTCACCCCTCCACTTT.